This is a list of T cell receptor beta chains from one sample in a study of blood T cells in healthy people across ages. MiXCR, applied by TCRdb to the 5' RACE reads, yields one record per CDR3 protein. The sample yields approximately 1.5 million distinct CDR3 sequences, 42% seen once. Sequenced sample: blood. The receptors come from a woman in her late teens or twenties in good health. CDR3s include the opening cysteine and the closing phenylalanine or tryptophan. The D gene is left open where the match is weak. Clone size is not always given. Where it is, it says once, few, many or a class for expanded clones.

clone size,V gene,J gene,D gene,CDR3 protein,CDR3 DNA
-,TRBV6-2/TRBV6-3,TRBJ2-7,TRBD2,CASSCGLADSYEQYF,TGTGCCAGCAGTTGCGGACTAGCGGATTCCTACGAGCAGTACTTC
-,TRBV4-1,TRBJ1-1,-,CASSQGATLNTEAFF,TGCGCCAGCAGCCAAGGAGCTACGTTGAACACTGAAGCTTTCTTT
-,TRBV4-2,TRBJ1-4,-,CASSPKNEQPNEKLFF,TGTGCCAGCAGCCCGAAGAACGAACAGCCCAATGAAAAACTGTTTTTT
-,TRBV7-8,TRBJ2-7,-,CASSPPGGHSYEQYF,TGTGCCAGCAGCCCCCCGGGGGGACATTCCTACGAGCAGTACTTC
-,TRBV29-1,TRBJ2-3,-,CSIVLLAETDTQYF,TGCAGCATTGTTTTACTAGCAGAAACAGATACGCAGTATTTT
few,TRBV27,TRBJ2-1,-,CASSLRKGPAPYNEQFF,TGTGCCAGCAGTTTAAGAAAAGGCCCTGCACCCTACAATGAGCAGTTCTTC
few,TRBV10-3,TRBJ1-5,-,CAIGSQLSYQPQHF,TGTGCCATCGGTTCCCAGTTATCTTATCAGCCCCAGCATTTT
few,TRBV20-1,TRBJ2-2,TRBD2,CSARRGSGANTGELFF,TGCAGTGCTAGGAGAGGTAGCGGGGCTAACACCGGGGAGCTGTTTTTT
-,TRBV11-2,TRBJ2-1,-,CASSYGQTQFF,TGTGCCAGCAGCTATGGACAGACCCAGTTCTTC
-,TRBV15,TRBJ1-1,-,CATSSVGLMNTEAFF,TGTGCCACCAGCAGTGTAGGACTGATGAACACTGAAGCTTTCTTT
-,TRBV4-3,TRBJ2-1,-,CASSQDYGSYNEQFF,TGCGCCAGCAGCCAAGATTATGGTTCCTACAATGAGCAGTTCTTC
-,TRBV25-1,TRBJ1-1,TRBD1,CASSLGTDVNTEAFF,TGTGCCAGTTCTTTAGGGACAGATGTGAACACCGAAGCTTTCTTT
once,TRBV5-1,TRBJ2-7,TRBD2,CASSLASGSSEQYF,TGCGCCAGCAGCTTGGCTAGCGGGAGTAGTGAGCAGTACTTC